The clone carrying this TCR beta chain has a handful of counts. What it binds is unknown. The data belong to a study of identical twins. Study-wide results and caveats: Low generation-probability sequences were in excess among twin-shared out-of-frame alpha sequences. Out-of-frame beta chain sequences displayed weaker excess sharing between twins.

A universal primer site was incorporated via template switching, and the cDNA contained unique molecular identifiers. TCRdb reprocessed the 5' RACE reads with MiXCR, giving one entry per CDR3 protein. The data hold 420,000 or so distinct CDR3 sequences, with roughly 18% observed a single time. Trimming cost V 4 bases and J 4 bases, with 16 bases left between them. CDR1 and CDR2 from the germline V gene are LGHNA and YSLEER. The CDR3 is 15 amino acids. All of the donors were Caucasians in good health. Specimen: naive T cells sorted from blood. The source of this sequence is a man aged 45 to 65 in good health. This rearrangement joins TRBV4-3 to TRBJ1-2; D is unclear. The CDR3 region is CASSPRTSLAYGYTF. CDR3 DNA sequence: TGCGCCAGCAGCCCGCGGACGAGCCTAGCCTATGGCTACACCTTC.